This T cell receptor beta chain was profiled in a study of metastatic and nonmetastatic thyroid tumors. No treatment of any kind had been given to any patient before thyroid surgery. Germline V gene data show CDR1 as DFQATT and CDR2 as SNEGSKA (reference sequence). V gave up 3 bases and J gave up 3 bases, with 13 bases separating them. The CDR3 totals 14 residues. The sample holds many counts of this clone. Its specificity is not known. TCRdb reanalyzed the PCR reads with MiXCR. The profile shows some 60,000 clones, 25% to 30% of them singletons. Study-level points and caveats: It was reportedly found that TCR beta diversity was significantly higher in malignant thyroid tumors than in benign nodules, a difference seen in both blood and tumor samples.

The chain combines TRBV20-1 with TRBJ2-3, with unresolved D. This TCR was recovered from a female donor with papillary thyroid cancer or a benign thyroid nodule (not recorded which). Some clones in this sample may be carry-over from other donors' samples. The sample consisted of blood. The CDR3 nucleotides are TGCAGTGCTAGGGTGGCCAGGCGGACAGATACGCAGTATTTT. Protein: CSARVARRTDTQYF.